The 9 T cell receptor beta chains reported below all come from one sample, sequenced in a study of chemoradiotherapy in HPV16-positive cancers. Here immunoSEQ multiplex PCR was the method, and the copy in TCRdb shows in-frame clones only, minus some. The table includes some 30,000 clones, roughly 75% detected once. The sequencing here drew on blood, taken from a patient who underwent chemoradiotherapy. The receptors were sampled from a human donor with HPV-associated anogenital cancer.

This chain uses TRBV18 with TRBJ1-2; 7 bases are shared with TRBD1. Germline V gene data show CDR1 as KGHSH and CDR2 as LQKENI. J gave up 8 bases and V 6 bases, and 9 bases lay outside the gene matches. This CDR3 has 13 amino acids. The CDR3 spells CASSVQGMEGYTF. DNA of the CDR3: TGTGCCAGCTCGGTACAGGGGATGGAAGGCTACACCTTC.

This clone has a handful of counts. This chain connects TRBV5-1 to TRBJ1-2, with D unclear. The CDR3 is 13 amino acids. The germline V gene encodes CDR1 SGHRS and CDR2 YFSETQ. V gave up 0 bases and J gave up 8 bases, with 11 bases separating them. The CDR3 region is CASSLAGRGGYTF. DNA for the CDR3: TGCGCCAGCAGCTTGGCAGGCCGCGGAGGCTACACCTTC.

The chain recombines TRBV5-1 with TRBJ2-5; no clear D. The CDR3 covers 14 residues. Germline V gene sequence: CDR1 SGHRS, CDR2 YFSETQ. V lost 0 bases to trimming and J lost 2 bases, with 8 bases between them. CDR3 loop: CASSLAQQQETQYF. The CDR3, as DNA: TGCGCCAGCAGCTTGGCACAGCAGCAAGAGACCCAGTACTTC.

The V gene is TRBV7-6, the J gene TRBJ2-1; TRBD2 matches 7 bases. The trim removed 3 bases at V and 7 bases at J, leaving 6 bases unmatched. The CDR3 is made up of 14 amino acids. The germline V gene has CDR1 SGHVS and CDR2 FNYEAQ. The CDR3 DNA reads as TGTGCCAGCAGCTTGAGGACTAGTGGGAATGAGCAGTTCTTC. Residues: CASSLRTSGNEQFF.

The chain carries TRBV12-5 and TRBJ1-1; the match to TRBD1 covers 7 bases. V was clipped by 5 bases and J by 5 bases; unmatched bases: 8. From germline, CDR1 is LGHNT and CDR2 FRNRAP. This CDR3 contains 14 residues. The CDR3 DNA reads as TGTGCTAGTGGTGGCCAGGGGGTCTGGACTGAAGCTTTCTTT. It encodes CASGGQGVWTEAFF. Looking up the rest from reference TRBV12-5 and TRBJ1-1 gives the full variable domain: DARVTQTPRHKVTEMGQEVTMRCQPILGHNTVFWYRQTMMQGLELLAYFRNRAPLDDSGMPKDRFSAEMPDATLATLKIQPSEPRDSAVYFCASGGQGVWTEAFFGQGTRLTVV.

The chain uses TRBV13 and TRBJ2-1; D remains unclear. V gave up 4 bases and J gave up 9 bases, with 10 bases separating them. Germline CDR1 PRHDT, CDR2 FYEKMQ (reference sequence). This CDR3 region has 12 residues. The CDR3 nucleotides read TGTGCCAGCAGCTCTACCTATGGTGAGCAGTTCTTC. It encodes CASSSTYGEQFF.

The chain employs TRBV7-2 and TRBJ2-7; 7 bases align to TRBD1. The CDR3 extends over 14 amino acids. Looked up from germline, CDR1 is SGHTA and CDR2 is FQGNSA. V shed 8 bases, J shed 3 bases, and the junction held 10 bases outside the gene matches. CDR3 DNA: TGTGCCAGCGTTGAAGACAGGGTCTTCTACGAGCAGTACTTC. It specifies CASVEDRVFYEQYF.

The rearrangement uses TRBV5-6 and TRBJ2-5, with D unresolved. CDR1 is SGHDT, CDR2 YYEEEE, per germline. The germline V and J ends were trimmed by 4 bases and 5 bases, with 15 bases remaining between them. The CDR3 totals 14 residues. The CDR3 spells CASSVTRMTETQYF. The DNA for the CDR3 is TGTGCCAGCAGCGTCACTCGAATGACGGAGACCCAGTACTTC.

V usage is TRBV10-3 and J usage is TRBJ2-2, with 9 bases matching TRBD2. CDR1 is ENHRY, CDR2 SYGVKD, per germline. The CDR3 extends over 15 amino acids. V lost 4 bases, J lost 2 bases, and 2 bases stayed unmatched. The CDR3 protein is CAISGGGGNTGELFF. In DNA, the CDR3 is TGTGCCATCAGTGGCGGGGGGGGTAACACCGGGGAGCTGTTTTTT.